The 5 T cell receptor beta chains below all came from one sample that was sequenced in a study of blood T cell repertoires in COVID-19 (dated by TCRdb to about 2020). The method was the immunoSEQ multiplex PCR assay. TCRdb stores this immuneACCESS table with in-frame sequences only. Part of the clones is absent; in the studies checked, under half of the shortfall reflects unresolved V genes, and no reason is known for the rest. This sample is represented by roughly 120,000 clones; over 65% of them were singletons. 15% to 20% of the sample is taken by the ten largest. The source material was peripheral blood. The receptors originated from a woman between 55 and 75 years old with acute or convalescent COVID-19.

The chain links TRBV7-3 to TRBJ2-3; 7 nucleotides match TRBD1. This CDR3 region has 17 residues. V was clipped by 2 bases and J by 1 base; unmatched bases: 9. Germline CDR1 is SGHTA and CDR2 is FQGTGA. CDR3 amino acids: CASSLRPQGVGTDTQYF. CDR3 sequence (DNA): TGTGCCAGCAGCTTACGACCCCAGGGGGTGGGCACAGATACGCAGTATTTT.

The rearrangement uses TRBV6-6 and TRBJ2-1; 7 nucleotides agree with TRBD2. CDR3 size: 13 residues. Germline lookup yields CDR1 MNHNY and CDR2 SVGAGI (reference sequence). Trimming took 6 bases from V and 6 from J; bases not matched to a gene: 5. The DNA for the CDR3 is TGTGCCAGCAGGCCCCCTAGCGGCAATGAGCAGTTCTTC. Its translation is CASRPPSGNEQFF.

The chain combines TRBV24-1 with TRBJ1-1; D remains ambiguous. Between the trimmed V and J ends, which lost 7 bases and 7 bases, there was a span of 15 bases. The germline V gene has CDR1 KGHDR and CDR2 SFDVKD. This CDR3 is 13 amino acids long. The CDR3 protein is CATSEGSFGEAFF. DNA of the CDR3: TGTGCCACCAGCGAGGGAAGTTTTGGTGAAGCTTTCTTT.

The chain recombines TRBV3-1 (or the pseudogene TRBV3-2) with TRBJ2-7; TRBD2 might be the D (6 bases). The CDR3 spans 15 residues. Germline CDR1 is LGHDT and CDR2 is YNNKEL (reference sequence). V was shortened by 1 base and J by 0 bases, with 10 bases between the two germline ends. The CDR3 loop reads CASSQASGSSYEQYF. CDR3 DNA sequence: TGTGCCAGCAGCCAAGCTTCCGGGAGCTCCTACGAGCAGTACTTC.

The CDR3 DNA follows: TGTGCCAGCAGCTTACTTAACACTGAAGCTTTCTTT. Its translation is CASSLLNTEAFF. V and J are TRBV7-8 and TRBJ1-1; D remains ambiguous. From germline, CDR1 is SGHVS and CDR2 FQNEAQ. Trimming left V 2 bases short and J 2 bases short, with 3 bases between. There are 12 residues in the CDR3. The full variable domain, in which reference TRBV7-8 and TRBJ1-1 provide the parts outside the CDR3, is GAGVSQSPRYKVAKRGQDVALRCDPISGHVSLFWYQQALGQGPEFLTYFQNEAQLDKSGLPSDRFFAERPEGSVSTLKIQRTQQEDSAVYLCASSLLNTEAFFGQGTRLTVV.